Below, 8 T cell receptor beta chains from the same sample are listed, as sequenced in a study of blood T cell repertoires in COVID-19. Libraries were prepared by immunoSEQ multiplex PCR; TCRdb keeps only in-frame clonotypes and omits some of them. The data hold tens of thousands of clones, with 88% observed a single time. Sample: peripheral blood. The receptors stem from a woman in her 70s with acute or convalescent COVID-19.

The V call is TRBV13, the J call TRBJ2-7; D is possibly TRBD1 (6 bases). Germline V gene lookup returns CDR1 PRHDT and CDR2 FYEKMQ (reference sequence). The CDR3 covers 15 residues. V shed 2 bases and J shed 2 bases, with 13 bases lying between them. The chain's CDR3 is CASSLQGSPTYEQYF. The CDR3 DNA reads TGTGCCAGCAGCTTACAGGGGTCCCCCACCTACGAGCAGTACTTC.

DNA of the CDR3: TGTGCCAGCAGCCATGGGACTAGCGGGAGACTTGGGGAGCTGTTTTTT. This gives the protein CASSHGTSGRLGELFF. V and J are TRBV3-1 (or the pseudogene TRBV3-2) and TRBJ2-2, with 14 positions matching TRBD2. This CDR3 comprises 16 residues. J gave up 8 bases and V 3 bases, and 5 bases lay outside the gene matches. Germline V lookup: CDR1 LGHDT, CDR2 YNNKEL (reference sequence).

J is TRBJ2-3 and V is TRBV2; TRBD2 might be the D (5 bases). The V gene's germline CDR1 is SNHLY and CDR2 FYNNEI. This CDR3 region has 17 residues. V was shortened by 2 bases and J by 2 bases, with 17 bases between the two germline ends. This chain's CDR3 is CASSERERWMATDTQYF. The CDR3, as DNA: TGTGCCAGCAGTGAAAGAGAGCGGTGGATGGCCACAGATACGCAGTATTTT.

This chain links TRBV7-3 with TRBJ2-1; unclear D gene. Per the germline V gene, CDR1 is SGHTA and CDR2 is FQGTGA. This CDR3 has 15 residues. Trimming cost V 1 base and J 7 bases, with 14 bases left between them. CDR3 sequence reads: CASSLNPGLVNEQFF. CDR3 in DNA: TGTGCCAGCAGCTTAAATCCGGGTTTGGTTAATGAGCAGTTCTTC.

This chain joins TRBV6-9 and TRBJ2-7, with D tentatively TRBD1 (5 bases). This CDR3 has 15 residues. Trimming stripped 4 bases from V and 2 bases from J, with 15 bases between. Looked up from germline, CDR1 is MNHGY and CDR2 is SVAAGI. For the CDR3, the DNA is TGTGCCAGCAGTTCGGCATCGCAGGGTACCTACGAGCAGTACTTC. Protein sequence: CASSSASQGTYEQYF.

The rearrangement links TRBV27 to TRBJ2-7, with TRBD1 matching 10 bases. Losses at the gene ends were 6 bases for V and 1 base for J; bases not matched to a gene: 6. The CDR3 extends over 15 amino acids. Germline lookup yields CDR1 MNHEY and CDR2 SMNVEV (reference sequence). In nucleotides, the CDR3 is TGTGCCAGCAGCGCGCGGGACAGGGGATCCTACGAGCAGTACTTC. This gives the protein CASSARDRGSYEQYF.

The chain's CDR3 is CASSLPANEKLFF. The CDR3 DNA sequence: TGTGCCAGCAGCTTGCCTGCTAATGAAAAACTGTTTTTT. The chain couples TRBV5-6 to TRBJ1-4; D remains unclear. V was shortened by 1 base and J by 3 bases, with 4 bases between the two germline ends. The CDR3 has 13 amino acids. CDR1 is SGHDT, CDR2 YYEEEE, per germline.

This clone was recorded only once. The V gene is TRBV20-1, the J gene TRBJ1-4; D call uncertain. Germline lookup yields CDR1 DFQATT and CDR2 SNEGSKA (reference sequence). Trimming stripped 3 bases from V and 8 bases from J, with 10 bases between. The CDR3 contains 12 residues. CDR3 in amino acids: CSASYRVEKLFF. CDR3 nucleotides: TGCAGTGCTAGTTATCGGGTGGAAAAACTGTTTTTT.